Listed below are T cell receptor beta chains from one sample, sequenced in a study of T cell changes during pregnancy in multiple sclerosis. The assay was immunoSEQ multiplex PCR, and TCRdb's table has in-frame clones only and misses some. The sample holds approximately 97,000 clones; 90% are singletons and the top ten take under 0.8%. Sequenced here: peripheral blood, sampled in the second trimester of pregnancy. These receptors came from a female donor in good health, enrolled as a control in a pregnancy study. The CDR3 runs from the conserved cysteine through the conserved F or W. The D gene is left open where the match is weak. Not all rows give a size; the values are once, few, many and, for expanded clones, a class.

d_call | j_call | v_call | clone_size | cdr3_nt | cdr3_aa
- | TRBJ1-5 | TRBV5-4 | once | TGTGCCAGCAGCTTGGCCGGGGTAAATCAGCCCCAGCATTTT | CASSLAGVNQPQHF
TRBD1 | TRBJ2-3 | TRBV6-1 | - | TGTGCCAGCAGTCCCCGGGACAGGGGGTATACGCAGTATTTT | CASSPRDRGYTQYF
TRBD2 | TRBJ2-1 | TRBV5-1 | - | TGCGCCAGCAGCCTGGGACTAGCGGGTAGCTCCTACAATGAGCAGTTCTTC | CASSLGLAGSSYNEQFF
- | TRBJ1-1 | TRBV28 | - | TGTGCCAGCAGCGGGGGCACTGAAGCTTTCTTT | CASSGGTEAFF
TRBD2 | TRBJ2-1 | TRBV29-1 | - | TGCAGCGTTCCCGCGGGGGGCAGGGAGCAGTTCTTC | CSVPAGGREQFF
- | TRBJ2-7 | TRBV6-1 | - | TGTGCCAGCAAGCCCGGTGCAGCTAGTTCCTACGAGCAGTACTTC | CASKPGAASSYEQYF
- | TRBJ1-3 | TRBV7-2 | - | TGTGCCAGCAGTGACGGGTTCTCTGGAAACACCATATATTTT | CASSDGFSGNTIYF
TRBD1 | TRBJ1-2 | TRBV7-9 | - | TGTGCCAGCAGCTTAGCGGGGACAGGGGGAATTTATGGCTACACCTTC | CASSLAGTGGIYGYTF
TRBD1 | TRBJ1-2 | TRBV5-1 | - | TGCGCCAGCAGCCATCAACCCGACAGGGTGGGGGGCTACACCTTC | CASSHQPDRVGGYTF
- | TRBJ2-3 | TRBV4-2 | once | TGTGCCAGCAGCCAAGATCGAGTAGCGGCAGATACGCAGTATTTT | CASSQDRVAADTQYF
- | TRBJ2-1 | TRBV7-7 | once | TGTGCCAGCAGCCGTCTGTACTACAATGAGCAGTTCTTC | CASSRLYYNEQFF
TRBD2 | TRBJ2-1 | TRBV7-2 | - | TGTGCCAGCAGTCCGGGACTAGGTCACAATGAGCAGTTCTTC | CASSPGLGHNEQFF
- | TRBJ2-2 | TRBV15 | - | TGTGCCACCAGCAGAGGACAGATGAACACCGGGGAGCTGTTTTTT | CATSRGQMNTGELFF
TRBD1 | TRBJ2-1 | TRBV27 | once | TGTGCCAGCACCCAAACAGGGGTTGAGCAGTTCTTC | CASTQTGVEQFF
TRBD1 | TRBJ1-3 | TRBV5-1 | - | TGCGCCAGCAGCCTCCGGGACAGGCCGGGCTCTGGAAACACCATATATTTT | CASSLRDRPGSGNTIYF
- | TRBJ2-4 | TRBV13 | - | TGTGCCAGCAGCTTAGGGTTAGGGGGGGGCGACAAAAACATTCAGTACTTC | CASSLGLGGGDKNIQYF
TRBD1 | TRBJ2-7 | TRBV7-9 | - | TGTGCCAGCAGCCCAAGGACAGGGAACTACGAGCAGTACTTC | CASSPRTGNYEQYF
- | TRBJ2-1 | TRBV5-6 | - | TGTGCCAGCAGCTTTCGGCGGCAGGGTGGATTTTCGCACAATGAGCAGTTCTTC | CASSFRRQGGFSHNEQFF
- | TRBJ2-7 | TRBV5-1 | - | TGCGCCAGCAGAAATCCCCGACAGAATCAGTACGAGCAGTACTTC | CASRNPRQNQYEQYF
TRBD1 | TRBJ1-2 | TRBV7-9 | - | TGTGCCAGCAGCTTAGCTGGACAGGGGCCTAAAATCTATGGCTACACCTTC | CASSLAGQGPKIYGYTF
- | TRBJ1-2 | TRBV15 | - | TGTGCCACCAGTACTACCTCCACGGAATCTAACTATGGCTACACCTTC | CATSTTSTESNYGYTF
TRBD1 | TRBJ2-7 | TRBV7-8 | few | TGTGCCAGCAGCTACGGACAGGATCCTCCCCTCGAGCAGTACTTC | CASSYGQDPPLEQYF
TRBD1 | TRBJ2-7 | TRBV7-2 | - | TGTGCCAGCAGCTCCCACCGGGACAGGGCTCACGAGCAGTACTTC | CASSSHRDRAHEQYF
- | TRBJ2-3 | TRBV5-1 | once | TGCGCCAGCATAAAAGGCGGGGTGAGCACAGATACGCAGTATTTT | CASIKGGVSTDTQYF
- | TRBJ1-6 | TRBV5-1 | - | TGCGCCAGCAGCTTGGCGGGGGTTCTATATAATTCACCCCTCCACTTT | CASSLAGVLYNSPLHF
TRBD1 | TRBJ1-3 | TRBV11-2 | once | TGTGCCAGCAGCCTCAACAGGGGGCCGGCTGGAAACACCATATATTTT | CASSLNRGPAGNTIYF
TRBD2 | TRBJ2-2 | TRBV7-2 | - | TGTGCCAGCAGCTTAACATCTTCCGGGACTAGCGCCGGGGAGCTGTTTTTT | CASSLTSSGTSAGELFF
- | TRBJ2-3 | TRBV6-5 | - | TGTGCCAGCAGCGAGGACTATAGCACAGATACGCAGTATTTT | CASSEDYSTDTQYF
- | TRBJ2-2 | TRBV19 | - | TGTGCCAGTAGTATAAGTTTGGGGCCCTACCTCACCGGGGAGCTGTTTTTT | CASSISLGPYLTGELFF
- | TRBJ1-1 | TRBV6-5 | - | TGTGCCAGCAGTTCCGTGCGGGGCACTGAAGCTTTCTTT | CASSSVRGTEAFF
- | TRBJ2-7 | TRBV6-5 | - | TGTGCCAGCAGCATCGGTAGCGAGCAGTACTTC | CASSIGSEQYF
TRBD1 | TRBJ1-1 | TRBV29-1 | - | TGCAGCGTTGGGCACCAGGGGGCGGGTGAAGCTTTCTTT | CSVGHQGAGEAFF
TRBD1 | TRBJ2-6 | TRBV12-5 | - | TGTGCTAGTGGAGGGACAGAGGTCTACTCTGGGGCCAACGTCCTGACTTTC | CASGGTEVYSGANVLTF
TRBD2 | TRBJ2-7 | TRBV11-2 | - | TGTGCCAGCAGCTTAATGAGACTAGCGGGAGGAGAGCAGTACTTC | CASSLMRLAGGEQYF
- | TRBJ1-1 | TRBV30 | - | TGTGCCTGCTCCAGGGGTACTGAAGCTTTCTTT | CACSRGTEAFF
TRBD2 | TRBJ2-7 | TRBV4-1 | - | TGCGCCAGCAGCCAAGGGGTAGGAGCGGGAGTCTACGAGCAGTACTTC | CASSQGVGAGVYEQYF
- | TRBJ1-1 | TRBV27 | - | TGTGCCAGCAGTTGGGGGGGCGAAGCTTTCTTT | CASSWGGEAFF
- | TRBJ1-1 | TRBV4-1 | - | TGCGCCAGCAGCGCCGGCATGAGGGTTCAGATGAACACTGAAGCTTTCTTT | CASSAGMRVQMNTEAFF
- | TRBJ1-2 | TRBV7-8 | - | TGTGCCAGCAGCCAAAGACGCAGGGAAGGCTACACCTTC | CASSQRRREGYTF
TRBD2 | TRBJ2-7 | TRBV5-1 | - | TGCGCCAGCAGCTTGTTGGCTAGCGGGCGCTCCTACGAGCAGTACTTC | CASSLLASGRSYEQYF
TRBD2 | TRBJ2-1 | TRBV5-1 | - | TGCGCCAGCAGCGGTCCAGCGGGGGCCCGCCAAAATGAGCAGTTCTTC | CASSGPAGARQNEQFF
TRBD2 | TRBJ2-5 | TRBV19 | - | TGTGCCAGTAGGTCCCTAGCGGGGGGGCGGGAGACCCAGTACTTC | CASRSLAGGRETQYF
TRBD1 | TRBJ2-7 | TRBV10-3 | - | TGTGCCATCAGTGAGTCGGCCGGGACAGGGGACTCGAGGAGCGAGCAGTACTTC | CAISESAGTGDSRSEQYF
TRBD1 | TRBJ1-4 | TRBV11-2 | - | TGTGCCAGCAGTCGCCGTGGGACAGGGGGGATTGAAAAACTGTTTTTT | CASSRRGTGGIEKLFF
TRBD1 | TRBJ1-2 | TRBV4-1 | - | TGCGCCAGCAGCCAGCCTGACCGGGACAGCTATGGCTACACCTTC | CASSQPDRDSYGYTF
- | TRBJ2-7 | TRBV27 | - | TGTGCCAGCATGGAACCCAGGGGCTCCACCTACGAGCAGTACTTC | CASMEPRGSTYEQYF
TRBD2 | TRBJ2-2 | TRBV6-1 | - | TGTGCCAGCAACCGACTAGCGGGGGAAACCGGGGAGCTGTTTTTT | CASNRLAGETGELFF
- | TRBJ1-1 | TRBV19 | - | TGTGCCAGTAGTCCACCGGGAGGTCGAGCTTTCTTT | CASSPPGGRAFF
- | TRBJ2-5 | TRBV7-2 | - | TGTGCCAGCAGCTTAGGGCAGGGAAGCCAAGAGACCCAGTACTTC | CASSLGQGSQETQYF
- | TRBJ2-1 | TRBV29-1 | - | TGCAGCGTTGAGTCAGGGCCTGAGCAGTTCTTC | CSVESGPEQFF
TRBD2 | TRBJ2-3 | TRBV5-1 | - | TGCGCCAGCAGCTCGTCTGGACAGGGAACTAGCGGGGGCACAGATACGCAGTATTTT | CASSSSGQGTSGGTDTQYF
TRBD2 | TRBJ2-7 | TRBV18 | - | TGTGCCAGCTCCGCGTACACCGTTAGCGGGATGCTCTACGAGCAGTACTTC | CASSAYTVSGMLYEQYF
TRBD1 | TRBJ2-5 | TRBV2 | - | TGTGCCAGCGGGGGACAGGGGATAACAGAGACCCAGTACTTC | CASGGQGITETQYF
TRBD1 | TRBJ1-1 | TRBV7-6 | - | TGTGCCAGCAGCTCAGGACAGGGGGCTTGGGACACTGAAGCTTTCTTT | CASSSGQGAWDTEAFF
TRBD2 | TRBJ2-7 | TRBV7-2 | - | TGTGCCAGCAGCGCCAGAACCGGGACTAGTCGTGCTCGCGGGTACGAGCAGTACTTC | CASSARTGTSRARGYEQYF
- | TRBJ1-2 | TRBV27 | - | TGTGCCAGCAGTCTAAAGCTCGTTGGGCAGGGTGTGGGGGGCTACACCTTC | CASSLKLVGQGVGGYTF
- | TRBJ2-2 | TRBV7-9 | - | TGTGCCAGCAGCTTAAAGAAGCCCGACACCGGGGAGCTGTTTTTT | CASSLKKPDTGELFF